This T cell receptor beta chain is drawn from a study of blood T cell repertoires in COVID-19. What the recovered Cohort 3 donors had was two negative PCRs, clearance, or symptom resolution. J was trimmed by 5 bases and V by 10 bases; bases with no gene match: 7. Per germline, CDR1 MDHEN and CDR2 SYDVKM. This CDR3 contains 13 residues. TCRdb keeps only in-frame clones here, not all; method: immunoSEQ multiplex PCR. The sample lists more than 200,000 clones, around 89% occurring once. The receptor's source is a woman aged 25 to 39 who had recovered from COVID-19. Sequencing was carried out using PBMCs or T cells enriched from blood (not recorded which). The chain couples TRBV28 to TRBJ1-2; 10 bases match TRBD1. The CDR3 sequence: CATTGTGEYGYTF. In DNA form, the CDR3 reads TGTGCCACCACCGGGACAGGGGAATATGGCTACACCTTC.